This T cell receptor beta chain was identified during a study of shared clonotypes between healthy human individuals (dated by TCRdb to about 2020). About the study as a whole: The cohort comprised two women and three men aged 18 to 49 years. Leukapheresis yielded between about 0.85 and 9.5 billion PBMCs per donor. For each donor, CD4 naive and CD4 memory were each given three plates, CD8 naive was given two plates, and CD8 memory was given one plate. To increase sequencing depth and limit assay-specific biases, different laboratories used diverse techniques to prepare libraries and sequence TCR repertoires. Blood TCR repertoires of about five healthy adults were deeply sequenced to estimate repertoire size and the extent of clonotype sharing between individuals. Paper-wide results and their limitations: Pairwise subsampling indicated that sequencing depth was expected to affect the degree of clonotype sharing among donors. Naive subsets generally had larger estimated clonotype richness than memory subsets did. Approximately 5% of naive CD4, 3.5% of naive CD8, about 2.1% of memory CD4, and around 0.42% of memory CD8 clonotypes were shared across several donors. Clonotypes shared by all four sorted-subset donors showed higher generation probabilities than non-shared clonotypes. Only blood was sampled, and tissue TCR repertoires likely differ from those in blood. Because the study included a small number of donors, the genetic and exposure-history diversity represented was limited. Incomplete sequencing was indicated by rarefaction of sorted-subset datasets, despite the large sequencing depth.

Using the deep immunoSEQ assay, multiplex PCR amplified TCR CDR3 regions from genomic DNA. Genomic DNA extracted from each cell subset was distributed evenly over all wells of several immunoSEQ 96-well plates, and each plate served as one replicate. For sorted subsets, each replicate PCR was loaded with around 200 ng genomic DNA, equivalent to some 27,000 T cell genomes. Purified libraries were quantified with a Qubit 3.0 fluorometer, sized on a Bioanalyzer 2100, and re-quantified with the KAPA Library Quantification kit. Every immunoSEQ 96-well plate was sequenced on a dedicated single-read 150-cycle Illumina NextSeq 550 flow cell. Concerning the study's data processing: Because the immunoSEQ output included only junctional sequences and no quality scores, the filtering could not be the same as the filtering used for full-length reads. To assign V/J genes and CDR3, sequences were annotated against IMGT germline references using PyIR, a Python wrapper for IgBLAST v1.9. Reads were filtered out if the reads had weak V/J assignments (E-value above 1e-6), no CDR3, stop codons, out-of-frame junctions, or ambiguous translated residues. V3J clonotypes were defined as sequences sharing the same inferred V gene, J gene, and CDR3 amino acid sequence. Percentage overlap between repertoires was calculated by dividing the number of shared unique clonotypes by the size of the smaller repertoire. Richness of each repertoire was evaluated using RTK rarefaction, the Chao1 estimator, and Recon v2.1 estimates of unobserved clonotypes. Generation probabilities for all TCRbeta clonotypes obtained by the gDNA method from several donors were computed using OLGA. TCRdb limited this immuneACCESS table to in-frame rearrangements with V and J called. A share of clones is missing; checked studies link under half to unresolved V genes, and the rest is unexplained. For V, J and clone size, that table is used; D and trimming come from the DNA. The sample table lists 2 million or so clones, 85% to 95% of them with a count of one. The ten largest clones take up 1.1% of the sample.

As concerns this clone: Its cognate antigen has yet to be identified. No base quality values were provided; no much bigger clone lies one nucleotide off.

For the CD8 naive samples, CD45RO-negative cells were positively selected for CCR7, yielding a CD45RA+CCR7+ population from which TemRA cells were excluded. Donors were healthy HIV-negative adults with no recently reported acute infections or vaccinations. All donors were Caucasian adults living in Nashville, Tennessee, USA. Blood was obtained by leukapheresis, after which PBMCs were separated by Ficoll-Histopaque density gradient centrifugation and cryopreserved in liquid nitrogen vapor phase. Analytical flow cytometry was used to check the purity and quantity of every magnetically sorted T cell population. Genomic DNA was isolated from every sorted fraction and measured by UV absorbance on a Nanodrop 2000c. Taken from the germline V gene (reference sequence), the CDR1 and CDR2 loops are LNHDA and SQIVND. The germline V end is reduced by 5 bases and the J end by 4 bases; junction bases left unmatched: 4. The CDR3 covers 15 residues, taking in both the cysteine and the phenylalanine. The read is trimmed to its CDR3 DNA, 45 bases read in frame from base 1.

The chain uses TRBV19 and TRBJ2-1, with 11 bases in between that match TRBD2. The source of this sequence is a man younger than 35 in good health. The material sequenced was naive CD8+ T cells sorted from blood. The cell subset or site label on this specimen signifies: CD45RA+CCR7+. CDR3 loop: CASSWASGGYNEQFF. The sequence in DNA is TGTGCCAGTAGTTGGGCTAGCGGGGGGTACAATGAGCAGTTCTTC.